This TCR beta chain stems from a study of shared clonotypes between healthy human individuals. The CDR3 sequence is 14 residues long. Germline lookup yields CDR1 MDHEN and CDR2 SYDVKM. V shed 6 bases and J shed 3 bases, with 15 bases lying between them. Across several immunoSEQ plates, the genomic DNA of each subset was split evenly. The data were produced by immunoSEQ multiplex PCR, yet TCRdb's version contains in-frame clones alone and is incomplete. The sample has millions of clones, approximately 94% seen once. The naive CD8 subset, CD45RO-negative cells positively selected for CCR7, excluded terminally differentiated effector memory CD45RA+ cells. Donors, healthy HIV-negative adults, lacked recent acute infections or vaccinations.

This chain links TRBV28 with TRBJ2-7; D not certain. The TCR was taken from a man between 18 and 29 years old in good health. Some clones in this sample may be carry-over from other donors' samples. The sample taken for sequencing was naive CD8+ T cells from PBMCs. CDR3 bases: TGTGCCAGCAGCTGGCAAGGAGAAGACTACGAGCAGTACTTC. This gives the protein CASSWQGEDYEQYF.